This TCR beta chain was retrieved from a study of shared clonotypes between healthy human individuals. Germline-derived CDR1 and CDR2 are SEHNR and FQNEAQ (reference sequence). The ends were cut back, 1 base at V and 4 bases at J, with 11 bases in the middle. The CDR3 is made up of 15 amino acids. Sequencing used immunoSEQ multiplex PCR; TCRdb keeps in-frame clones, though not all of them. The table shows under 2,500,000 clones, with around 95% occurring only once. The chain couples TRBV7-9 to TRBJ1-5, with TRBD1 as a possible D gene (5 bases). This receptor was identified in a man aged 18 to 35 in good health. The sample comprised naive CD4+ T cells sorted from blood. Subset noted: CD45RA+ positively selected. Written as DNA, the CDR3 is TGTGCCAGCAGCTTAGACGGCAGGGAAAATCAGCCCCAGCATTTT. Its translation is CASSLDGRENQPQHF.